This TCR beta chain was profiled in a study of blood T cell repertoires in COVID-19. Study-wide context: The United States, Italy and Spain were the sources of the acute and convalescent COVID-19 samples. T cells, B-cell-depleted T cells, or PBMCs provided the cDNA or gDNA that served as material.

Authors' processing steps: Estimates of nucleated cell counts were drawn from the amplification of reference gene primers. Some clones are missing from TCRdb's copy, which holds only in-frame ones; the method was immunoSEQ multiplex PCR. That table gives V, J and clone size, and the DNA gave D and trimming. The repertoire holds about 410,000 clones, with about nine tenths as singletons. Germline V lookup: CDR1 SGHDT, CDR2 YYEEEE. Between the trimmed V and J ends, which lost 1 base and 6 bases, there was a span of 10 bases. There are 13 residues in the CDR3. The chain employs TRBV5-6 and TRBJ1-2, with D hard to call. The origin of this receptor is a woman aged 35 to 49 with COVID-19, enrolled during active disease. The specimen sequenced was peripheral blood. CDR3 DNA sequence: TGTGCCAGCAGCTTGAGGAACGGGGATGGCTACACCTTC. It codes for CASSLRNGDGYTF.